What follows is one TCR beta chain and its context. What it recognizes is unknown. The primer mix had 60 Vbeta and 13 Jbeta primers. Here immunoSEQ multiplex PCR was the method, and the copy in TCRdb shows in-frame clones only, minus some. The sample has more than 95,000 clones, more than 60% seen once. The data originate from a study of cytomegalovirus exposure and HLA in healthy donors. Whole-study context: A previous analysis identified around 120 million unique TCR beta sequences derived from some 200 million T cells. Study conclusions and caveats: A list of approximately 160 TCR beta chains associated with cytomegalovirus was given.

Trimming pared 0 bases from V and 11 bases from J, leaving 16 bases between. Germline loops: CDR1 MNHEY, CDR2 SVGAGI. The CDR3 contains 14 residues. The rearrangement joins TRBV6-5 to TRBJ1-1; D ambiguous. The material sequenced was PBMCs. This TCR came from a young man in good health and CMV-seronegative. CDR3 sequence (DNA): TGTGCCAGCAGTTACTCTCGACAATCCTCTGGGGCTTTCTTT. Its translation is CASSYSRQSSGAFF.